This TCR beta chain originates from a study of blood T cell repertoires in COVID-19 (dated by TCRdb to between 2020 and 2021). Background for the entire study: Collaborator samples came from the United States, Italy and Spain and covered acute and convalescent phases of COVID-19. The material from the prospective study consisted of cDNA or gDNA derived from T cells, B-cell-depleted T cells, or PBMCs. The dataset comprised deeply sampled blood TCRbeta repertoires from subjects exposed to, actively infected with, or recovered from COVID-19. A freely available public database, intended as a resource for researchers studying the immune response to SARS-CoV-2, is where the repertoires were released. Samples were obtained from the ongoing ImmuneRACE study (first 160 participants) and from about 1,300 subjects provided by 6 global collaborators. Sample metadata almost always included a de-identified subject ID, COVID-19 status, age in years and sex. Where HLA class I and class II types were available, the types were taken from metadata supplied by the sample provider, not from assay-based typing.

Overall results and qualifications from the work: Clinical and demographic metadata were provided uncurated, with the amount varying by source and participant.

This clone was detected only a few times. The target of this receptor is not known. Base-call qualities are not available, and no considerably larger clone is one nucleotide away. In Seattle, one collaborating source enrolled patients while the infection was active and tracked those patients longitudinally over the course of disease. The collaborating institutions used their own protocols to collect whole blood in K2EDTA tubes. For TCRbeta analysis, collaborators shipped samples in one of three forms: frozen whole blood, isolated PBMCs, or DNA extracted from either of those sample types. For CDR1 and CDR2, the germline V gene lists MDHEN and SYDVKM. The CDR3 holds 14 amino acids from the cysteine to the phenylalanine. Left in the record is the CDR3 DNA by itself, 42 bases read in frame from the first base. From V the trimming removes 2 bases and from J it removes 3 bases, while the gene matches leave 3 bases of the junction unaccounted for.

TCRbeta CDR3 regions were amplified from genomic DNA by means of the immunoSEQ Assay, a bias-controlled multiplex PCR. The published analysis was carried out like this. The number of nucleated cells in each sample was estimated by amplification of reference gene primers within the assay. To quantify the absolute abundance of each unique TCRbeta CDR3 rearrangement, sequence reads were collapsed and filtered. For each sample, productive Simpson clonality was calculated as the square root of Simpson's diversity index over productive rearrangements. The immuneACCESS repertoire file appears here via TCRdb, limited to in-frame rearrangements. These files lack a portion of the clones; in checked studies, under half of the deficit traces to unresolved V genes, and the cause of the others is not known. For V, J and clone size, that table is used; D and trimming come from the DNA. Across this sample there are 180,000 or so clones, with 86% seen only once. The ten largest make up approximately 11% of the sample.

The receptor was isolated from a woman aged 55-69 years with COVID-19, enrolled during active disease. The sequenced sample was peripheral blood. The receptor chain draws on TRBV28 and TRBJ1-2; TRBD1 lines up with 7 middle nucleotides. The CDR3 reads CASSLGQAHYGYTF. The DNA reads TGTGCCAGCAGTTTAGGACAGGCCCACTATGGCTACACCTTC.